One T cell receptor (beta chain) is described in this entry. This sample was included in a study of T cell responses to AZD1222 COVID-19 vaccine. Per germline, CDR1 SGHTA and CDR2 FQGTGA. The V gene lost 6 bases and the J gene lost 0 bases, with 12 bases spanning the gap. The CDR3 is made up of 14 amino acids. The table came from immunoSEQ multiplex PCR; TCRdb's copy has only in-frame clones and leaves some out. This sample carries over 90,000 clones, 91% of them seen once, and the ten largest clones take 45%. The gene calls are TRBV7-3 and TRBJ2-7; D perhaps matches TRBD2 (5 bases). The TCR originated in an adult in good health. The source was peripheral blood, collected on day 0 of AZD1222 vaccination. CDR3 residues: CASSPSLSSYEQYF. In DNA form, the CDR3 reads TGTGCCAGCAGTCCTAGCCTCTCCTCCTACGAGCAGTACTTC. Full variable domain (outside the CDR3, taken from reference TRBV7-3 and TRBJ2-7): GAGVSQTPSNKVTEKGKYVELRCDPISGHTALYWYRQSLGQGPEFLIYFQGTGAADDSGLPNDRFFAVRPEGSVSTLKIQRTERGDSAVYLCASSPSLSSYEQYFGPGTRLTVT.